These 22 T cell receptor beta chains came from one sample sequenced in a study of T cell responses to AZD1222 COVID-19 vaccine. Only in-frame clones appear in the TCRdb table, and some are missing; sequencing was by immunoSEQ multiplex PCR. The sample includes 150,000 to 180,000 clones, 86% of them seen just once. The sequencing used peripheral blood, collected on day 0 of MenACWY control vaccination. Receptors were obtained from an adult in good health.

This chain joins TRBV9 and TRBJ1-1, with 8 bases fitting TRBD1. This CDR3 spans 14 amino acids. Germline V gives CDR1 SGDLS, CDR2 YYNGEE. The junction had 4 bases not matched to a gene; V was cut back by 5 bases and J by 1 base. DNA of the CDR3: TGTGCCAGCAGTCAGGGACAGGCGAACACTGAAGCTTTCTTT. It specifies CASSQGQANTEAFF.

The rearrangement joins TRBV9 to TRBJ1-1; D is perhaps TRBD1 (5 bases). The CDR3 sequence is 15 residues long. The V and J ends lost 3 bases and 1 base respectively, with 13 bases between them. CDR1 is SGDLS and CDR2 is YYNGEE in the germline V gene. The CDR3 nucleotides read TGTGCCAGCAGCGGAGGGACTCTAGGGAACACTGAAGCTTTCTTT. Protein product: CASSGGTLGNTEAFF.

V and J are TRBV6-5 and TRBJ2-2; 7 bases agree with TRBD2. V was pared by 5 bases and J by 4 bases, with 7 bases of the junction left unmatched. The CDR3 totals 15 residues. Germline V CDR1 and CDR2: MNHEY, SVGAGI. CDR3 coding DNA: TGTGCCAGCAGTCGGACGGGAGGCCGCACCGGGGAGCTGTTTTTT. Its translation: CASSRTGGRTGELFF.

This rearrangement joins TRBV2 to TRBJ1-4, with D perhaps TRBD1 (5 bases). Germline CDR1 SNHLY, CDR2 FYNNEI. The germline V and J ends were trimmed by 4 bases and 4 bases, with 16 bases remaining between them. The CDR3 is 16 amino acids. CDR3 residues: CASSVTGTLDNEKLFF. Here the CDR3 DNA reads TGTGCCAGCAGTGTTACAGGAACCCTGGATAATGAAAAACTGTTTTTT.

The rearrangement links TRBV7-3 to TRBJ1-2; TRBD1 matches at 10 bases. V was pared by 2 bases and J by 4 bases, with 4 bases of the junction left unmatched. The CDR3 contains 15 residues. Per the germline V gene, CDR1 is SGHTA and CDR2 is FQGTGA. The CDR3 spells CASSLGGTGAYGYTF. The CDR3, as DNA: TGTGCCAGCAGCTTAGGGGGGACAGGGGCCTATGGCTACACCTTC.

The chain uses TRBV5-1 and TRBJ2-2; possibly TRBD2 for D (5 bases). Germline CDR1 reads SGHRS; CDR2 reads YFSETQ. The CDR3 spans 15 residues. Trimming took off 1 base at V and 2 bases at J, with 9 bases between the two ends. The CDR3 bases are TGCGCCAGCAGCTTGAGTAGCGTCAACACCGGGGAGCTGTTTTTT. Translating gives CASSLSSVNTGELFF.

This clone was observed a single time. V is TRBV20-1 and J is TRBJ2-3; TRBD2 matches at 13 bases. The V gene end was trimmed by 3 bases and the J gene end by 11 bases; junction bases not matched to a gene: 11. Germline V CDR1 and CDR2: DFQATT, SNEGSKA (reference sequence). This CDR3 region has 15 residues. The DNA for the CDR3 is TGCAGTGCTAGTATCACTAGCGGGAGGGCCCTTCGGCAGTATTTT. It encodes CSASITSGRALRQYF.

This clone has a handful of counts. The chain recombines TRBV7-2 with TRBJ2-1; weak D call: TRBD2 (5 bases). Germline V gene lookup returns CDR1 SGHTA and CDR2 FQGNSA. The CDR3 covers 16 residues. Trimming removed 5 bases from V and 8 bases from J, with 22 bases in between. CDR3 protein: CASSDTGEWLGYEQFF. The CDR3 DNA sequence: TGTGCCAGCAGCGACACTGGGGAGTGGTTGGGTTATGAGCAGTTCTTC.

The gene calls are TRBV12-3 or TRBV12-4 and TRBJ1-5; D is ambiguous. The V end was cut by 7 bases, the J end by 0 bases, with 7 bases between. The CDR3 runs 13 residues. CDR3 protein: CASTSYSNQPQHF. The CDR3 DNA sequence: TGTGCCAGCACATCTTATAGCAATCAGCCCCAGCATTTT.

This clone was recorded once. The rearrangement uses TRBV19 and TRBJ1-1; TRBD1 aligns across 7 bases. This CDR3 region has 16 residues. V gave up 3 bases and J gave up 1 base; unmatched junction bases: 8. In germline, CDR1 is LNHDA, CDR2 SQIVND (reference sequence). For the CDR3, the DNA is TGTGCCAGTAGTATTCTCTTGACAGGGAAGAACACTGAAGCTTTCTTT. As protein: CASSILLTGKNTEAFF.

This clone has a handful of counts. The chain uses TRBV4-2 and TRBJ2-1; 9 bases are shared with TRBD2. Germline-derived CDR1 and CDR2 are LGHNA and YNFKEQ. V dropped 1 base and J dropped 4; count of bases not matched to a gene: 8. The CDR3 extends over 17 amino acids. The CDR3 nucleotides read TGTGCCAGCAGCCAAGCCAGTAGCGGGGGCGCTTACAATGAGCAGTTCTTC. Translating gives CASSQASSGGAYNEQFF.

This chain links TRBV28 with TRBJ1-6; perhaps TRBD1 as D (6 bases). The CDR3 runs to 14 residues. The V gene's germline CDR1 is MDHEN and CDR2 SYDVKM. Trimming removed 6 bases at V and 5 bases at J, with 11 bases between. CDR3 nucleotides: TGTGCCAGCAGAAACCAGGGGAATAATTCACCCCTCCACTTT. Translated, it gives CASRNQGNNSPLHF. The complete variable domain, with remaining parts taken from reference TRBV28 and TRBJ1-6, reads DVKVTQSSRYLVKRTGEKVFLECVQDMDHENMFWYRQDPGLGLRLIYFSYDVKMKEKGDIPEGYSVSREKKERFSLILESASTNQTSMYLCASRNQGNNSPLHFGNGTRLTVT.

This chain joins TRBV19 and TRBJ2-2; 8 nucleotides align to TRBD1. After removal of 5 bases from V and 1 base from J, the junction contained 3 bases not matched to a gene. Germline V CDR1 and CDR2: LNHDA, SQIVND (reference sequence). CDR3 length equals 15 residues. DNA of the CDR3: TGTGCCAGTAGTCGACAGGGGCGGAACACCGGGGAGCTGTTTTTT. It translates to CASSRQGRNTGELFF.

The chain links TRBV30 to TRBJ2-1; the match to TRBD2 covers 8 bases. V lost 1 base to trimming and J lost 9 bases; unmatched junction nucleotides: 11. This CDR3 has 15 amino acids. CDR1 GTSNPN and CDR2 SVGIG come from the germline V gene (reference sequence). In DNA, the CDR3 is TGTGCCTGGAGTGCAGGCAGCGGGAGATTCAGTGAGCAGTTCTTC. Residues: CAWSAGSGRFSEQFF.

The chain uses TRBV28 and TRBJ2-4, with a weak D call TRBD1 (5 bases). CDR1 and CDR2 from the germline V gene are MDHEN and SYDVKM. This CDR3 contains 15 residues. The V end lost 6 bases, the J end lost 8 bases, and 20 bases lay between the germline ends. The CDR3 reads CASSQIDSRGDIQYF. CDR3 DNA: TGTGCCAGCAGCCAAATAGACTCAAGGGGTGACATTCAGTACTTC.

The genes are TRBV5-1 and TRBJ2-1; tentative D call: TRBD2 (6 bases). CDR1 and CDR2 (germline): SGHRS, YFSETQ. The CDR3 spans 14 residues. Trimming pared 0 bases from V and 5 bases from J, leaving 9 bases between. The CDR3 DNA is TGCGCCAGCAGCTTGGCGGGAGCGCACAATGAGCAGTTCTTC. Its translation is CASSLAGAHNEQFF.

The rearrangement uses TRBV9 and TRBJ1-2; D not certain. The CDR3 totals 13 residues. Trimming stripped 5 bases from V and 0 bases from J, with 8 bases between. Germline V gene data show CDR1 as SGDLS and CDR2 as YYNGEE. The CDR3 reads CASSFTPNYGYTF. The CDR3 DNA reads as TGTGCCAGCAGTTTTACTCCTAACTATGGCTACACCTTC. Full variable domain (missing parts from reference TRBV9 and TRBJ1-2): DSGVTQTPKHLITATGQRVTLRCSPRSGDLSVYWYQQSLDQGLQFLIQYYNGEERAKGNILERFSAQQFPDLHSELNLSSLELGDSALYFCASSFTPNYGYTFGSGTRLTVV.

The V gene is TRBV27, the J gene TRBJ2-2, with D possibly matching TRBD2 (5 bases). This CDR3 comprises 14 residues. Germline CDR1 MNHEY, CDR2 SMNVEV (reference sequence). V shed 3 bases and J shed 4 bases, with 9 bases lying between them. CDR3 in DNA: TGTGCCAGCAGTTTTCTGGGGAGCACCGGGGAGCTGTTTTTT. This translates into CASSFLGSTGELFF.

The chain employs TRBV3-1 (or the pseudogene TRBV3-2) and TRBJ2-2; D is perhaps TRBD2 (5 bases). V lost 2 bases and J 7 bases, leaving 8 bases between the germline ends. Germline lookup yields CDR1 LGHDT and CDR2 YNNKEL (reference sequence). The CDR3 spans 13 residues. The CDR3 loop is CASSQMRDGELFF. For the CDR3, the DNA is TGTGCCAGCAGCCAAATGAGGGACGGGGAGCTGTTTTTT.

The J gene is TRBJ2-6, the V gene TRBV21-1. TRBV21-1 is described as a pseudogene. The CDR3 is 15 residues long. The CDR3 spells CALGGQGSGANVLTF. CDR3 coding DNA: TGTGCCCTTGGGGGGCAGGGCTCTGGGGCCAACGTCCTGACTTTC.

This rearrangement joins TRBV29-1 to TRBJ2-5, with D possibly matching TRBD1 (6 bases). Looked up from germline, CDR1 is SQVTM and CDR2 is ANQGSEA. Trimming stripped 3 bases from V and 5 bases from J, with 16 bases between. The CDR3 has 14 residues. DNA of the CDR3: TGCAGCGTTGATTATACAGGGATGACCGAGACCCAGTACTTC. Translated: CSVDYTGMTETQYF.

V gene TRBV27 combines with J gene TRBJ1-1; perhaps TRBD1 as D (5 bases). Trimming removed 1 base from V and 11 bases from J, with 11 bases in between. CDR1 MNHEY and CDR2 SMNVEV come from the germline V gene (reference sequence). The CDR3 is 12 residues long. Written as DNA, the CDR3 is TGTGCCAGCAGTTTATGGGGGGAGAGGGCTTTCTTT. It codes for CASSLWGERAFF.